This TCR beta chain stems from a study of CD8+CD57+ T cells in acquired aplastic anemia. Overall study findings and caveats: Any difference that existed in CD8+ Simpson's diversity between patients and controls was not significant.

The CDR3 totals 16 residues. V lost 1 base to trimming and J lost 9 bases; unmatched junction nucleotides: 12. Germline CDR1 SEHNR, CDR2 FQNEAQ (reference sequence). Template material for TCR beta VDJ and CDR3 profiling consisted of genomic DNA. TCRdb called the reads again in MiXCR, with one record for every CDR3 protein. The data contain over 150,000 distinct CDR3 sequences, less than 65% of them seen just once; the ten biggest clones take up under 55%. In the case of this clonotype: No antigen is known for it.

Previously, flow cytometry had revealed CD8+CD57+ cell expansion in the patients chosen for sequencing. Sample: sorted CD4+, CD8+, or CD8+CD57+ T cells (not recorded which) from PBMCs. The source is a human donor with aplastic anemia. The chain joins TRBV7-9 to TRBJ2-1; 7 positions agree with TRBD1. In nucleotides, the CDR3 is TGTGCCAGCAGCTTAGACAAGGAGACAGGGATGACTGAGCAGTTCTTC. Encoded protein: CASSLDKETGMTEQFF.